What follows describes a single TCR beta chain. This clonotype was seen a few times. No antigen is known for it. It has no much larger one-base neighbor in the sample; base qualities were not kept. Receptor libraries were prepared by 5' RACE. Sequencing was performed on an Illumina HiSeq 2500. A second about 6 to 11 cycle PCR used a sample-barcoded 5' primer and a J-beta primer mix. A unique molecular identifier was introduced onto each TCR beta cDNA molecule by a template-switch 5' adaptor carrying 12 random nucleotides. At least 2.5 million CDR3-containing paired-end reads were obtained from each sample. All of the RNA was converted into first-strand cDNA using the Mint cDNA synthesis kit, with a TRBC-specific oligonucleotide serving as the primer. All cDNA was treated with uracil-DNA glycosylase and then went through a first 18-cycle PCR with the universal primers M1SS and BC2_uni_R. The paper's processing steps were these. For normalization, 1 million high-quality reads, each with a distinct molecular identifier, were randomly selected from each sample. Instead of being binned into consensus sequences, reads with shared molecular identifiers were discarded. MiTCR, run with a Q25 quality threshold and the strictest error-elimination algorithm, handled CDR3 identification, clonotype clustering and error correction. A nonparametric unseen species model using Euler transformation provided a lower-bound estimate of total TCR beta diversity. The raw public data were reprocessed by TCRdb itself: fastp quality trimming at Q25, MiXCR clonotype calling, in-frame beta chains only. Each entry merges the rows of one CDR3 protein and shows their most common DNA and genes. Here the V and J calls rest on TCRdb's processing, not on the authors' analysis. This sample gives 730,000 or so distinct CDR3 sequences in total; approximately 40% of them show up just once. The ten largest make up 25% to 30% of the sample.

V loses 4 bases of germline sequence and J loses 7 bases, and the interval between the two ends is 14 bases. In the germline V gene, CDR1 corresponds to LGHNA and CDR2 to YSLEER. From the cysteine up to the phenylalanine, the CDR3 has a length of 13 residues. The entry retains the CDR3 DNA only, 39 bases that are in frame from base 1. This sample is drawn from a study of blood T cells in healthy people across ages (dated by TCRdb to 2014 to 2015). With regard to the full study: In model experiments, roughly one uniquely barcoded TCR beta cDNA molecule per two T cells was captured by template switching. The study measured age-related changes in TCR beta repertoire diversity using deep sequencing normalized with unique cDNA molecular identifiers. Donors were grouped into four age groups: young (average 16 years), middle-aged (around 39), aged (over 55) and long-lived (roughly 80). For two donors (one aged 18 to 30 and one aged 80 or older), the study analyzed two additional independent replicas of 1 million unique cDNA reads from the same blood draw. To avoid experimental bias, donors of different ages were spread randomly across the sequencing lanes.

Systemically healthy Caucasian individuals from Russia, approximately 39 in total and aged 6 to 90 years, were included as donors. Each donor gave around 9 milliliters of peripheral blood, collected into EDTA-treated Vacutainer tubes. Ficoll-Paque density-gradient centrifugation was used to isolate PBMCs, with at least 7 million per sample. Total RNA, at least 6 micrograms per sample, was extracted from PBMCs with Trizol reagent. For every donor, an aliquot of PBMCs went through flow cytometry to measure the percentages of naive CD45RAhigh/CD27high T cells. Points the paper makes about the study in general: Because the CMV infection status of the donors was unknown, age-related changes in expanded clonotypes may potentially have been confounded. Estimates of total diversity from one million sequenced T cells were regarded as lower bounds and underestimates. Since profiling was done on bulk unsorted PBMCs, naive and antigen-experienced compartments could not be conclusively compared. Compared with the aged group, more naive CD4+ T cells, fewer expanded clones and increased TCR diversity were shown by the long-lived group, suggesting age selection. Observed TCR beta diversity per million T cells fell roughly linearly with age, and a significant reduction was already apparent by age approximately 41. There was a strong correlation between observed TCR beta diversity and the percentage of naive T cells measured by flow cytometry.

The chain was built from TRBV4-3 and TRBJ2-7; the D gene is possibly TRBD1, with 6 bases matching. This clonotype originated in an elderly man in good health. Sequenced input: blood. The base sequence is TGCGCCAGCAGCCTTGAACCCGGGACAGAGCAGTACTTC. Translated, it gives CASSLEPGTEQYF.